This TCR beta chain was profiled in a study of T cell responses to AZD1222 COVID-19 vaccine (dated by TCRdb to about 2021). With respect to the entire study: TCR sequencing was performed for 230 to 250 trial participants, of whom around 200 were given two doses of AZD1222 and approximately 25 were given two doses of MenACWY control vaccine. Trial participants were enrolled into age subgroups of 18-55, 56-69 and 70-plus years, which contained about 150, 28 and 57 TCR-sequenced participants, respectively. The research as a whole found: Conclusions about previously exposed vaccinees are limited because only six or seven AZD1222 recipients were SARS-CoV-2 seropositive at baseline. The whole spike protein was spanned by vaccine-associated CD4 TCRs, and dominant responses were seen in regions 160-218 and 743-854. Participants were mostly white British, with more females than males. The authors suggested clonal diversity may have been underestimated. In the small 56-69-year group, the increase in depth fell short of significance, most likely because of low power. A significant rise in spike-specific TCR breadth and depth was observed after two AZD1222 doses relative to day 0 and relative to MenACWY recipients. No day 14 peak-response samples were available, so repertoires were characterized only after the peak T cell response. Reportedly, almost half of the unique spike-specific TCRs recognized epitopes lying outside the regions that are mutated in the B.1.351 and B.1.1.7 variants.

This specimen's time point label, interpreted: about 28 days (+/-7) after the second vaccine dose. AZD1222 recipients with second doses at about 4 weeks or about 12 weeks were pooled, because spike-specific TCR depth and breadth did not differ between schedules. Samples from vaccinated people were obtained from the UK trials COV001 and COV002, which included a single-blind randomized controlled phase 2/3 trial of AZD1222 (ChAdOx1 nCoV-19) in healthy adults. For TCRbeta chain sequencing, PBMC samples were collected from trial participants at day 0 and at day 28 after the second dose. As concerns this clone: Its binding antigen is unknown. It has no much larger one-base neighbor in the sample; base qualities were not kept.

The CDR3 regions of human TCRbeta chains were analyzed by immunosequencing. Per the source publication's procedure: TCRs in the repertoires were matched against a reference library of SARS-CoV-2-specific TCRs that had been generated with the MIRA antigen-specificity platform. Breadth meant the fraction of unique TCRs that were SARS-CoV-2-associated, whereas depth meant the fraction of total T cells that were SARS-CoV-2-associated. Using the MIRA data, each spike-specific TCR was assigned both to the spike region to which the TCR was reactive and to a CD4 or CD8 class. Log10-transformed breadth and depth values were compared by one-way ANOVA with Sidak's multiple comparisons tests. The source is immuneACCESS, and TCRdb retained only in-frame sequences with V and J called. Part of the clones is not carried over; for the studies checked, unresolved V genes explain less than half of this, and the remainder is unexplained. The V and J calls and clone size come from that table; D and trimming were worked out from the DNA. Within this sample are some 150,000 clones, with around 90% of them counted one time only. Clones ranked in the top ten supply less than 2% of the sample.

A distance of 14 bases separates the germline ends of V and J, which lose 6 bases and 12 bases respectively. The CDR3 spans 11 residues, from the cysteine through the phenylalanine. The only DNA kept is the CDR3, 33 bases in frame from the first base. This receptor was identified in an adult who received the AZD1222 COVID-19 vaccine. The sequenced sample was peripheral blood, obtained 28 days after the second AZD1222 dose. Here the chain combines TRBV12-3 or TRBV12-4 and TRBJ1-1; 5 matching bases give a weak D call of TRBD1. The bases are TGTGCCAGCAGATACCGGGACGAATCTTTCTTT. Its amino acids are CASRYRDESFF.